Listed below are T cell receptor beta chains from one sample, sequenced in a study of regulatory T cells in long-lasting Graves disease. TCRdb re-derived calls from the multiplex PCR reads in MiXCR, one entry per CDR3 protein. The sample has 300,000 to 350,000 distinct CDR3 sequences, around 19% seen once. Sequenced material: peripheral blood mononuclear cells (PBMCs), taken when the disease was refractory, from a patient treated with antithyroid drugs. The receptors here all came from a female donor with Graves disease. Both conserved end residues are part of each CDR3. D genes are given only for firm matches. Clone size is not always given. Where it is, it says once, few, many or a class for expanded clones.

j_call v_call clone_size d_call cdr3_aa cdr3_nt
TRBJ2-1 TRBV6-1 . TRBD2 CASSLHGGASSYNEQFF TGTGCCAGCAGTCTCCACGGGGGGGCGAGCTCCTACAATGAGCAGTTCTTC
TRBJ1-2 TRBV6-2/TRBV6-3 . TRBD1 CASGYVRAGGDGYTF TGTGCCAGCGGTTACGTTCGGGCAGGGGGCGATGGCTACACCTTC
TRBJ1-1 TRBV20-1 many . CSARGGDGTEAFF TGCAGTGCTAGAGGCGGGGATGGCACTGAAGCTTTCTTT
TRBJ1-2 TRBV12-3/TRBV12-4 many TRBD1 CASRQGEDGYTF TGTGCCAGCAGACAGGGGGAGGATGGCTACACCTTC
TRBJ2-5 TRBV12-3/TRBV12-4 many . CASSLALLGTQYF TGTGCCAGCAGTTTAGCCCTCCTAGGGACCCAGTACTTC
TRBJ2-2 TRBV28 many . CAIWARENTGELFF TGTGCCATTTGGGCGCGGGAGAACACCGGGGAGCTGTTTTTT
TRBJ1-1 TRBV5-1 many . CASSPIVAGTEAFF TGCGCCAGCAGCCCGATCGTCGCGGGTACTGAAGCTTTCTTT
TRBJ2-1 TRBV7-3 . TRBD2 CASMGEGNEQFF TGTGCCAGCATGGGGGAGGGGAATGAGCAGTTCTTC
TRBJ2-2 TRBV7-9 . TRBD1 CASSLEGTGMNTGELFF TGTGCCAGCAGCTTAGAAGGGACAGGGATGAACACCGGGGAGCTGTTTTTT
TRBJ1-6 TRBV12-3/TRBV12-4 many . CASLLSGSYNSPLHF TGTGCCAGCCTCCTCTCGGGGTCCTATAATTCACCCCTCCACTTT
TRBJ2-1 TRBV12-3/TRBV12-4 once . CASSQTGGSCNEQFF TGTGCCAGCAGTCAGACAGGAGGCTCCTGCAATGAGCAGTTCTTC
TRBJ2-7 TRBV20-1 . TRBD1 CSARPNRGPYYEQYF TGCAGTGCTAGGCCCAACAGGGGCCCCTACTACGAGCAGTACTTC
TRBJ2-6 TRBV28 many . CATHLSSGANVLTF TGTGCCACCCATCTCAGCTCTGGGGCCAACGTCCTGACTTTC
TRBJ1-5 TRBV2 many . CASRIGQFNQPQHF TGTGCCAGCAGAATAGGACAGTTCAATCAGCCCCAGCATTTT
TRBJ2-7 TRBV11-2 many . CASSLEKGAGYEQYF TGTGCCAGCAGCTTAGAAAAGGGGGCGGGGTACGAGCAGTACTTC
TRBJ2-4 TRBV6-1 few . CASSQKGPLKNIQYF TGTGCCAGCAGCCAGAAGGGACCCCTCAAAAACATTCAGTACTTC
TRBJ1-1 TRBV12-3/TRBV12-4 many . CASSLYMPTEAFF TGTGCCAGCAGTTTGTATATGCCCACTGAAGCTTTCTTT
TRBJ2-7 TRBV20-1 . TRBD1 CSARDPLGTGSEQYF TGCAGTGCTAGAGACCCCCTTGGGACAGGGAGTGAGCAGTACTTC
TRBJ2-7 TRBV5-1 . . CASSLLGTPSYEQYF TGCGCCAGCAGCTTATTGGGGACTCCCTCCTACGAGCAGTACTTC
TRBJ2-7 TRBV6-1 many . CASSATRGSYEQYF TGTGCCAGCAGTGCCACCAGGGGCTCCTACGAGCAGTACTTC